The clone carrying this TCR beta chain appeared a few times. Germline CDR1 is SGHRS and CDR2 is YFSETQ. V gave up 4 bases and J gave up 1 base, with 15 bases separating them. This CDR3 comprises 15 residues. The sample belongs to a study of T cells after yellow fever vaccination. TCRdb redid the calling of the 5' RACE reads with MiXCR, one entry per CDR3 protein. The sample lists a few hundred thousand distinct CDR3 sequences, roughly 6.2% occurring once. The sequence derives from a man aged 25-45 years who received the YFV17D yellow fever vaccine. Source: PBMCs, taken 5 days after the yellow fever booster vaccination. The chain recombines TRBV5-1 with TRBJ2-7; the D call may be TRBD1 or TRBD2 (7 bases each). In DNA, the CDR3 is TGCGCCAGCAGCCCCAGGGGGGGTAAATCCTACGAGCAGTACTTC. It yields the protein CASSPRGGKSYEQYF. The full variable domain, with the rest looked up from reference TRBV5-1 and TRBJ2-7, is KAGVTQTPRYLIKTRGQQVTLSCSPISGHRSVSWYQQTPGQGLQFLFEYFSETQRNKGNFPGRFSGRQFSNSRSEMNVSTLELGDSALYLCASSPRGGKSYEQYFGPGTRLTVT.